Reported below is one TCR beta chain. As yet, its antigen is unknown. The sample comes from a study of human T cells and chemical hapten exposure. Study results and caveats: As the donors had alopecia, their immune response may differ from healthy people's.

The CDR3 is 18 residues long. J was trimmed by 4 bases and V by 4 bases; bases with no gene match: 14. Germline V CDR1 and CDR2: LGHNA, YSLEER. The time point denotes: patch test 2, 6 weeks after DPC sensitization. Described treatment: therapeutic diphenylcyclopropenone sensitization with weekly scalp DPC. Unseparated into fractions, whole blood served as the source from which total RNA was extracted. The library tagged each cDNA molecule with unique molecular identifiers. MiXCR, applied by TCRdb to the RACE reads, yields one record per CDR3 protein. The sample lists 360,000 or so distinct CDR3 sequences, 6% to 7% occurring once.

The source is a woman between 18 and 29 years old with alopecia areata. Some clones in this sample may be carry-over from other donors' samples. The sample here was whole blood, taken in connection with sensitization to the hapten diphenylcyclopropenone (DPC). The V and J genes are TRBV4-3 and TRBJ2-2, with TRBD1 identical over 8 bases. CDR3 coding DNA: TGCGCCAGCAGCCTCATATATGACAGGGGCGGCACCACCGGGGAGCTGTTTTTT. This gives the protein CASSLIYDRGGTTGELFF.